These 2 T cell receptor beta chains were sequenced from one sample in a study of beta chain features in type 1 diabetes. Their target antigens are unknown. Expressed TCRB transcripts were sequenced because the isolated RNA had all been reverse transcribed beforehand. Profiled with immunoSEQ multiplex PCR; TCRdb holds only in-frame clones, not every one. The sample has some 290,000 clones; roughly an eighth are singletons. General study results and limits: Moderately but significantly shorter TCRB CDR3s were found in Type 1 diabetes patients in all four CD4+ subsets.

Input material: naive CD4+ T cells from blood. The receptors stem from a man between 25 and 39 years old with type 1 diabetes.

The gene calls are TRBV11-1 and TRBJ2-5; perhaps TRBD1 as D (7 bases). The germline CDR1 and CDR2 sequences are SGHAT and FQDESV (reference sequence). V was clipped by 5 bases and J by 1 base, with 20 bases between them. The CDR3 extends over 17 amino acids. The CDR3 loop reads CASSPRPGAGGQETQYF. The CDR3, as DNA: TGTGCCAGCAGCCCTCGACCGGGGGCAGGGGGCCAAGAGACCCAGTACTTC.

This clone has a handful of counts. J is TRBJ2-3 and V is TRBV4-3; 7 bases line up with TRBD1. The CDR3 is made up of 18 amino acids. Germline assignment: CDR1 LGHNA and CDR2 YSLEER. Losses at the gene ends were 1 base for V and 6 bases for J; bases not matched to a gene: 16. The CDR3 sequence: CASSQVTGTVTPHDTQYF. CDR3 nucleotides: TGCGCCAGCAGCCAAGTAACCGGGACAGTGACTCCACATGATACGCAGTATTTT.